This TCR beta chain was sequenced for a study of blood T cell repertoires in COVID-19. For the study at large: The origin of the acute and convalescent COVID-19 samples was the United States, Italy and Spain. Nucleic acid was either cDNA or gDNA, and it came from T cells, B-cell-depleted T cells, or PBMCs.

Original processing notes: How many nucleated cells were present was estimated from reference gene primer amplification. Assay used: immunoSEQ multiplex PCR; TCRdb lists only in-frame clones, some missing. V and J calls and clone size are as listed in that table; D and trimming were resolved from the DNA. The repertoire consists of hundreds of thousands of clones, with approximately 82% occurring once and the leading ten covering approximately 2.6%. CDR1 ENHRY and CDR2 SYGVKD come from the germline V gene. The CDR3 is 16 amino acids. J gave up 0 bases and V 4 bases, and 5 bases lay outside the gene matches.

The J gene is TRBJ2-2, the V gene TRBV10-3, with TRBD1 matching 7 bases. The clonotype comes from a woman aged 65 to 85 with active or convalescent COVID-19. The sample consisted of peripheral blood. This CDR3 is CAISATGTANTGELFF. The CDR3 DNA reads as TGTGCCATCAGTGCTACCGGGACAGCGAACACCGGGGAGCTGTTTTTT.